The subject of this entry is one T cell receptor beta chain. The specificity of this receptor is unknown. Per-nucleotide qualities are absent, and no much larger clonotype sits a single base away. Looking up the germline V gene yields CDR1 SGHTA and CDR2 FQGTGA. V is cut by 6 bases and J by 3 bases, and the space between the germline ends is 13 bases. The cysteine opens and the phenylalanine closes a CDR3 of 14 amino acids. Only CDR3 DNA is held: 42 bases, read in frame from base 1. The library relied on the immunoSEQ multiplex PCR assay. For most patients, genomic DNA was isolated with the Qiagen DNeasy Blood and Tissue Kit and sent frozen to Adaptive Biotechnologies for TCR sequencing. High-throughput TCR-beta CDR3 sequencing of genomic DNA from most patients was performed by Adaptive Biotechnologies. As for the original processing: TCR sequencing data were retrieved from Adaptive's ImmunoSEQ software for some 19 patients, whereas three other patients were processed with MiXCR and VDJtools. To correct CD4 versus CD8 sorting errors, any sequence found in both subsets at a frequency ratio below 5:1 was removed. Because the origin of CDR3 nucleotide sequences shared between donor and recipient could not be assigned, those sequences were removed. To count as alloreactive, a clone needed at least 2-fold expansion over unstimulated cells and a minimum CFSE-low frequency of 0.002% (template counts) or 0.001% (read counts). A clone was considered mappable if detected in the sequenced pre-transplant spleen, lymph node, or MLR CFSE-low populations of the donor or recipient. The cumulative frequency of alloreactive clones was calculated as a percentage of all sequences, weighted by copy number. TCRdb took over this immuneACCESS table, retaining in-frame rearrangements with V and J assigned. Such tables are incomplete; in checked studies, under half of the missing clones stem from an unresolved V gene, and the remainder is unexplained. Clone size and V and J calls were adopted from that table, with D and trimming inferred from the DNA. The sample profile shows about 88,000 clones; about nine tenths of them were found once. The ten largest clonotypes hold around 0.11% of the sample.

The sample comes from a study of graft-versus-host responses after intestinal transplantation (dated by TCRdb to about 2021). Regarding the complete study: Recipients received multivisceral, liver-intestinal, or isolated intestinal transplants. To identify alloreactive clones, pre-transplant mixed lymphocyte reaction products were sequenced and then compared with unstimulated pre-transplant donor and recipient T cells. A peak of at least 4% donor T cells among recipient peripheral blood mononuclear cells was the definition used for donor T cell macrochimerism. The cohort enrolled 20 to 30 intestinal transplant recipients, one of whom was a retransplant, and a few patients without pretransplant specimens were excluded. Rather than going through the commercial service, samples from three later patients were sequenced in-house on an Illumina MiSeq and processed with MiXCR. Anti-thymocyte globulin induction was given to all recipients, followed by maintenance tacrolimus and steroids for approximately 3 years. Graft-versus-host and host-versus-graft alloreactive T cell clones were tracked in the graft, circulation and bone marrow after intestinal transplantation using bulk TCR-beta CDR3 sequencing. The paper as a whole reports these results and caveats: The conclusions were limited by the relatively low number and heterogeneity of the intestinal transplant patients. GvH clones were detected in recipient bone marrow, and some of these GvH clones were observed earlier in ileal mucosa or blood, consistent with an intestinal mucosal origin. In the allografts of patients with donor T cell macrochimerism, GvH to HvG T cell clonal ratios were high. Early after transplant, declines in HvG clones were associated with peak levels of circulating GvH clones.

Read against the paper, the sample's time point label means: cells obtained before transplantation from donor or recipient. CD3+CD4+ and CD3+CD8+ populations were FACS-sorted from unstimulated pre-transplant donor and recipient cells taken from spleen or lymph nodes. This receptor was obtained from a human donor who received an intestinal transplant. In this chain, TRBV7-3 is recombined with TRBJ2-3, with TRBD1 as a weak D call on 7 bases. Sequencing used unstimulated CD4+ T cells sorted from spleen or lymph node cells, obtained before intestinal transplant. This receptor has the CDR3 CASRSGGLTDTQYF. The DNA reads TGTGCCAGCAGATCAGGGGGGTTGACAGATACGCAGTATTTT.